This record concerns one TCR beta chain sequence. Its target is unknown. Trimming took 5 bases from V and 7 from J; bases not matched to a gene: 10. The CDR3 has 14 amino acids. Per germline, CDR1 MNHEY and CDR2 SMNVEV (reference sequence). The data were obtained in a study of T cells in Graves' hyperthyroidism and ophthalmopathy. Amplification yielded TCR beta CDR3 regions, with RNA transcripts as the source. Carried out on the TCR CDR3, a first-round RT-PCR used the HTBI primer set. TCRdb re-analysed the multiplex PCR reads in MiXCR, keeping a single row per CDR3 protein. The data hold fewer than 350,000 distinct CDR3 sequences, with less than 20% observed a single time. Overall study results and limits: Among thyroid clonotypes expanded above 0.001, most also appeared in blood. In the analysis, a 13 V-J model separated ophthalmopathy from stable hyperthyroidism.

The chain is built from TRBV27 and TRBJ2-5; 7 positions match TRBD2. The sequence was collected from a man aged 50-59 years with Graves' ophthalmopathy. The sequenced sample consisted of blood. CDR3 sequence (DNA): TGTGCCAGCAGTATAAAGGCGGGAGCAGTGACCCAGTACTTC. This codes for CASSIKAGAVTQYF.